The clone carrying this T cell receptor beta chain occurred once. As handled by the study authors: Amplification of reference gene primers was used by the study to estimate nucleated cell counts. Libraries were prepared by immunoSEQ multiplex PCR; TCRdb keeps only in-frame clonotypes and omits some of them. D and trimming were read from the DNA, whereas the V and J calls and clone size are those reported in that table. The repertoire holds some 150,000 clones, with about 87% as singletons. These data come from a study of blood T cell repertoires in COVID-19. About the research overall: Acute and convalescent COVID-19 samples came from the United States, Italy and Spain. T cells, B-cell-depleted T cells, or PBMCs supplied cDNA or gDNA.

Germline V gene data show CDR1 as SNHLY and CDR2 as FYNNEI. After removal of 3 bases from V and 5 bases from J, the junction contained 6 bases not matched to a gene. This CDR3 is 15 amino acids long. This TCR derives from a human donor in a cohort sampled during active COVID-19. Input material: peripheral blood. The chain joins TRBV2 to TRBJ1-4, with TRBD1 matching over 7 bases. The CDR3 nucleotides are TGTGCCAGCAGTGAGGCGGGACAGTTAAATGAAAAACTGTTTTTT. Amino acid sequence: CASSEAGQLNEKLFF.